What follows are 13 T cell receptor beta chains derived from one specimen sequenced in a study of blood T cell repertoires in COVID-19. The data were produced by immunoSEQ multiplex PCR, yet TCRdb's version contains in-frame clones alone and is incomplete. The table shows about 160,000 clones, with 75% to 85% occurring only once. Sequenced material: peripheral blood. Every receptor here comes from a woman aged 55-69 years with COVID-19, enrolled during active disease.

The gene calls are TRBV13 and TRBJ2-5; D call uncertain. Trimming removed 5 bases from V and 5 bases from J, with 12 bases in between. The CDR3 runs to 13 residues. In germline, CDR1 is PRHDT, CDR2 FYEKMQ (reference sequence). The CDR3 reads CASSPRVSETQYF. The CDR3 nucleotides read TGTGCCAGCAGCCCCCGGGTTTCGGAGACCCAGTACTTC. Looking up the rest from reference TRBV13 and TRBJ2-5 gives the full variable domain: AAGVIQSPRHLIKEKRETATLKCYPIPRHDTVYWYQQGPGQDPQFLISFYEKMQSDKGSIPDRFSAQQFSDYHSELNMSSLELGDSALYFCASSPRVSETQYFGPGTRLLVL.

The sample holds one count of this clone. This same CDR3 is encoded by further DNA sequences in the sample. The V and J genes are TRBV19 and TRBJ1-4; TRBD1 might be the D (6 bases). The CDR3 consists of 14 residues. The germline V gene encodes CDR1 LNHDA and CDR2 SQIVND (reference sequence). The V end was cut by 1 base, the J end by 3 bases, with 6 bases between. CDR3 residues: CASSIGTANEKLFF. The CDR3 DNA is TGTGCCAGTAGTATAGGGACAGCTAATGAAAAACTGTTTTTT.

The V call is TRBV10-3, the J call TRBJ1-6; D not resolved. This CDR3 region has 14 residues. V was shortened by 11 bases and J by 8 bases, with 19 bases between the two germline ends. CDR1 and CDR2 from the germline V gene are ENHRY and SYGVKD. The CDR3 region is CASQSRTGDSPLHF. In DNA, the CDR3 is TGTGCCTCCCAGTCCAGGACTGGGGATTCACCCCTCCACTTT.

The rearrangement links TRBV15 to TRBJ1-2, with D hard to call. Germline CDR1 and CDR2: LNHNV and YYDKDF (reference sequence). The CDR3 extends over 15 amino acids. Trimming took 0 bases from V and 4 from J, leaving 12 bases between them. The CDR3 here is CATSRDSGRVYGYTF. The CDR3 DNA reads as TGTGCCACCAGCAGAGATAGCGGTCGGGTCTATGGCTACACCTTC.

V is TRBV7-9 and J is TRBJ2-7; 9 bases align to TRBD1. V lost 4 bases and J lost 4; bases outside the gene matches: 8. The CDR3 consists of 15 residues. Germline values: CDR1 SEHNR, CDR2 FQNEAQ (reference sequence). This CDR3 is CASSSQDRGGYEQYF. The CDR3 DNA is TGTGCCAGCAGCTCTCAGGACAGGGGTGGATACGAGCAGTACTTC.

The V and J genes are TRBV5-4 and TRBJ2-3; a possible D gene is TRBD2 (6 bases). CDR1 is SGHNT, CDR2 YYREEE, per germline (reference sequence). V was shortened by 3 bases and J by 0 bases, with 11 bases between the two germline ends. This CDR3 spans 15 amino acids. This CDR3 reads CASSSGLKSTDTQYF. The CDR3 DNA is TGTGCCAGCAGCTCCGGACTAAAAAGCACAGATACGCAGTATTTT.

CDR3 in DNA: TGCGCCAGCAGCCCAGGGGAATATAGCGAGACCCAGTACTTC. Protein product: CASSPGEYSETQYF. The chain has TRBV4-1 and TRBJ2-5, with D perhaps TRBD1 (6 bases). The CDR3 loop spans 14 amino acids. CDR1 and CDR2 from the germline V gene are MGHRA and YSYEKL. V lost 4 bases and J lost 5, with 14 bases in between.

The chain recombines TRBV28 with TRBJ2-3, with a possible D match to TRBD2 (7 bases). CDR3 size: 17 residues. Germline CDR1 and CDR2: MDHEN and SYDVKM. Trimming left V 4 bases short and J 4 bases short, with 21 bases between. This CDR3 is CASSSGWGGGVADTQYF. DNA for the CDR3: TGTGCCAGCAGTTCAGGTTGGGGCGGGGGCGTCGCAGATACGCAGTATTTT.

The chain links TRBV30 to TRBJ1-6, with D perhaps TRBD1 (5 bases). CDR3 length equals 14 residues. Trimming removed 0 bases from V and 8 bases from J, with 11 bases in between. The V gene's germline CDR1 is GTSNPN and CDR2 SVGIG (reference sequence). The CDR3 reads CAWSVRGVYSPLHF. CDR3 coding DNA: TGTGCCTGGAGTGTACGGGGGGTTTATTCACCCCTCCACTTT.

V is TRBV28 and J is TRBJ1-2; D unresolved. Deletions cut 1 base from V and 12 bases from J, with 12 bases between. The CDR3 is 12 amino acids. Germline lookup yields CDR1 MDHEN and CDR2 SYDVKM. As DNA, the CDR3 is TGTGCCAGCAGTTTATTAAGACATGCGAACACCTTC. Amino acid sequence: CASSLLRHANTF.

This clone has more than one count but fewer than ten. The CDR3 loop is CASSPQGNNQPQHF. CDR3 sequence (DNA): TGTGCCAGCAGTCCCCAGGGGAACAATCAGCCCCAGCATTTT. The rearrangement joins TRBV2 to TRBJ1-5; weak D call: TRBD1 (6 bases). Trimming took 5 bases from V and 3 from J, leaving 11 bases between them. Germline lookup yields CDR1 SNHLY and CDR2 FYNNEI. CDR3 length: 14 residues. Drawing the rest from reference TRBV2 and TRBJ1-5, the complete variable domain is EPEVTQTPSHQVTQMGQEVILRCVPISNHLYFYWYRQILGQKVEFLVSFYNNEISEKSEIFDDQFSVERPDGSNFTLKIRSTKLEDSAMYFCASSPQGNNQPQHFGDGTRLSIL.

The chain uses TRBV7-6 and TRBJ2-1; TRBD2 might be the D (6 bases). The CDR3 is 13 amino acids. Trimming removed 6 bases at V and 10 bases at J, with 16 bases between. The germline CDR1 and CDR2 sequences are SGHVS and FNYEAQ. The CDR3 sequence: CASSRDFTGEQFF. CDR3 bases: TGTGCCAGCAGTCGGGACTTTACCGGAGAGCAGTTCTTC.

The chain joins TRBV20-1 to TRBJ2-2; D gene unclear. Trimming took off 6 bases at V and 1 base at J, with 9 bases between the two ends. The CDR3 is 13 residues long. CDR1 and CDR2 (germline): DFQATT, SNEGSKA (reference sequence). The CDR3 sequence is CSASQRNTGELFF. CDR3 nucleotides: TGCAGTGCCAGTCAGCGGAACACCGGGGAGCTGTTTTTT.